The 25 T cell receptor beta chains reported below all come from one sample, sequenced in a study of T cell repertoires in cytomegalovirus infection. The antigens of these receptors remain unknown. In TCRdb, the reads were re-called with MiXCR into one record per CDR3 protein. The table lists roughly 500,000 distinct CDR3 sequences, around a third of them singletons. The sample here was cultured PBMCs, taken from culture after CMV antigen stimulation. The receptors were sampled from a human donor in good health (CMV status not recorded). Some clones in this sample may be carry-over from other donors' samples.

The rearrangement links TRBV4-3 to TRBJ2-1, with D perhaps being TRBD1 or TRBD2 (6 bases each). CDR3 length: 16 residues. V was trimmed by 0 bases and J by 8 bases, leaving 17 bases between them. Germline CDR1 LGHNA, CDR2 YSLEER. The CDR3 coding sequence is TGCGCCAGCAGCCAAGATGGGGGGACAACTCCATATGAGCAGTTCTTC. Its translation: CASSQDGGTTPYEQFF.

This sequence joins TRBV11-2 and TRBJ2-1; 10 bases align to TRBD2. CDR1 SGHAT and CDR2 FQNNGV come from the germline V gene. The junction had 6 bases not matched to a gene; V was cut back by 4 bases and J by 3 bases. The CDR3 runs 16 residues. This CDR3 is CASSSILAGNYNEQFF. In DNA, the CDR3 is TGTGCCAGCAGCTCTATACTAGCGGGGAACTACAATGAGCAGTTCTTC. Together with reference TRBV11-2 and TRBJ2-1, the CDR3 gives the full variable domain: EAGVAQSPRYKIIEKRQSVAFWCNPISGHATLYWYQQILGQGPKLLIQFQNNGVVDDSQLPKDRFSAERLKGVDSTLKIQPAKLEDSAVYLCASSSILAGNYNEQFFGPGTRLTVL.

Only a few counts were recorded for this clonotype. The V call is TRBV6-2 or TRBV6-3, the J call TRBJ2-7, with TRBD1 matching 7 bases. This CDR3 spans 15 amino acids. The J segment lost 2 bases and the V segment lost 6 bases, leaving 10 bases of the junction unmatched. Germline V lookup: CDR1 MNHEY, CDR2 SVGEGT. The CDR3: CASRLGYRGTYEQYF. The CDR3 DNA reads TGTGCCAGCAGATTAGGCTACAGGGGTACCTACGAGCAGTACTTC.

The V gene is TRBV7-2, the J gene TRBJ2-5; 8 nucleotides align to TRBD2. This CDR3 has 15 amino acids. From germline, CDR1 is SGHTA and CDR2 FQGNSA. With 3 bases clipped from V and 5 bases from J, the junction kept 8 bases outside the gene matches. CDR3 DNA: TGTGCCAGCAGCTTCAAAGCGGGAGTTGCCGAGACCCAGTACTTC. Its translation: CASSFKAGVAETQYF.

V and J are TRBV6-6 and TRBJ1-5; 7 nucleotides line up with TRBD1. Losses at the gene ends were 4 bases for V and 4 bases for J; bases not matched to a gene: 7. The germline V gene has CDR1 MNHNY and CDR2 SVGAGI (reference sequence). The length of the CDR3 is 15 residues. The CDR3 reads CASSSPGQLNQPQHF. The CDR3 nucleotides read TGTGCCAGCAGTTCCCCGGGACAGCTGAATCAGCCCCAGCATTTT.

The chain carries TRBV2 and TRBJ1-2, with D tentatively TRBD1 (5 bases). Germline assignment: CDR1 SNHLY and CDR2 FYNNEI. CDR3 length equals 12 residues. V was pared by 8 bases and J by 8 bases, with 15 bases between. The CDR3 DNA follows: TGTGCCAGCGGAGACAGAAAAAGGGGCTACACCTTC. Translation: CASGDRKRGYTF.

This sequence joins TRBV20-1 and TRBJ1-3, with D unresolved. Germline CDR1 and CDR2: DFQATT and SNEGSKA (reference sequence). With 5 bases removed from V and 11 bases from J, the gap between germline ends came to 19 bases. This CDR3 is 13 amino acids long. The CDR3 reads CSAERTLHEPIYF. The CDR3 DNA reads TGCAGTGCTGAACGTACCCTCCACGAGCCCATATATTTT.

The chain combines TRBV12-3 or TRBV12-4 with TRBJ1-1; D gene ambiguous. V lost 7 bases and J 0 bases, leaving 15 bases between the germline ends. CDR3 length equals 15 residues. This CDR3 is CASTTGGYMNTEAFF. CDR3 sequence (DNA): TGTGCCAGCACTACGGGAGGTTACATGAACACTGAAGCTTTCTTT.

This clonotype showed up just a few times. The chain employs TRBV6-8 and TRBJ1-1; D might be TRBD1 (5 bases). Looked up from germline, CDR1 is MNHGY and CDR2 is SAAAGT. This CDR3 region has 12 residues. Trimming took off 10 bases at V and 4 bases at J, with 13 bases between the two ends. The CDR3 nucleotides are TGTGCCACCGTTGACGGGGGCACTGAAGCTTTCTTT. Its protein is CATVDGGTEAFF.

The chain recombines TRBV25-1 with TRBJ2-5; D is uncertain. The CDR3 has 14 amino acids. V was pared by 1 base and J by 4 bases, with 10 bases between. Germline V gives CDR1 MGHDK, CDR2 SYGVNS. CDR3 in DNA: TGTGCCAGCAGTGAATTAAGAGCAGGAGAGACCCAGTACTTC. Translation gives CASSELRAGETQYF.

This chain links TRBV7-8 with TRBJ2-2; 9 bases agree with TRBD1. The V gene's germline CDR1 is SGHVS and CDR2 FQNEAQ. This CDR3 comprises 18 residues. Losses at the gene ends were 6 bases for V and 6 bases for J; bases not matched to a gene: 17. In DNA form, the CDR3 reads TGTGCCAGCAGTCCGAAAACAGGGGGCTTAATCTCCGCCGGGGAGCTGTTTTTT. It is translated as CASSPKTGGLISAGELFF.

The J gene is TRBJ1-1, the V gene TRBV27; D not resolved. The length of the CDR3 is 12 residues. Trimming took 5 bases from V and 3 from J, leaving 7 bases between them. Germline V gives CDR1 MNHEY, CDR2 SMNVEV (reference sequence). CDR3 coding DNA: TGTGCCAGCAGTCCCTCGCACACTGAAGCTTTCTTT. Translation: CASSPSHTEAFF.

There are many counts of this clonotype. This chain links TRBV7-2 with TRBJ1-6; D unresolved. The CDR3 has 15 amino acids. Germline V CDR1 and CDR2: SGHTA, FQGNSA. V lost 5 bases and J lost 9, with 17 bases in between. CDR3 residues: CASSLPPEGSSPLHF. The CDR3 region has the DNA TGTGCCAGCAGCCTACCCCCCGAGGGTAGTTCACCCCTCCACTTT.

In its sample, this clonotype was seen a few times. The genes are TRBV12-3 or TRBV12-4 and TRBJ2-1; D not certain. Trimming cost V 7 bases and J 3 bases, with 19 bases left between them. This CDR3 has 16 amino acids. In DNA form, the CDR3 reads TGTGCCAGCACCCCCCGCCGGGTCCAGCTCTACAATGAGCAGTTCTTC. Residues: CASTPRRVQLYNEQFF.

This clonotype was counted a few times. J is TRBJ2-7 and V is TRBV5-5; weak D call: TRBD1 (6 bases). Germline values: CDR1 SGHKS, CDR2 YYEKEE (reference sequence). The V end lost 3 bases, the J end lost 1 base, and 11 bases lay between the germline ends. The CDR3 consists of 14 residues. This chain's CDR3 is CASSYRDGSYEQYF. CDR3 DNA: TGTGCCAGCAGCTACAGGGACGGGTCCTACGAGCAGTACTTC.

There are a few counts of this clonotype. The V gene is TRBV20-1, the J gene TRBJ2-7, with 15 bases matching TRBD2. Looked up from germline, CDR1 is DFQATT and CDR2 is SNEGSKA (reference sequence). The CDR3 runs to 21 residues. V lost 3 bases, J lost 3 bases, and 21 bases stayed unmatched. The CDR3 coding sequence is TGCAGTGCTAGGACCTTTTCCCCCGGACTAGCGGGAGGGCCACCCCTCTACGAGCAGTACGTC. This codes for CSARTFSPGLAGGPPLYEQYV.

Many counts were recorded for this clonotype. The CDR3 nucleotides read TGTGCCAGCAGCCCCCCGGGACTAGCGGGACGGGAGCAGTTCTTC. Amino acids: CASSPPGLAGREQFF. J is TRBJ2-1 and V is TRBV7-2, with 13 bases matching TRBD2. Per the germline V gene, CDR1 is SGHTA and CDR2 is FQGNSA. V dropped 5 bases and J dropped 10; count of bases not matched to a gene: 8. CDR3 length: 15 residues.

This chain connects TRBV4-3 to TRBJ2-7; D gene unclear. V was cut by 0 bases and J by 3 bases, with 9 bases left in between. Germline-derived CDR1 and CDR2 are LGHNA and YSLEER. The CDR3 is 14 residues long. CDR3 protein: CASSQDRKVYEQYF. Here the CDR3 DNA reads TGCGCCAGCAGCCAAGACAGGAAAGTCTACGAGCAGTACTTC.

V usage is TRBV12-3 or TRBV12-4 and J usage is TRBJ2-1; 8 nucleotides agree with TRBD2. Germline trimming cut 6 bases from V and 9 bases from J; bases unmatched to any gene: 7. CDR3 size: 13 residues. The CDR3 DNA sequence: TGTGCCAGCAGCGGTATAGCGGGATCTGAGCAGTTCTTC. Its protein is CASSGIAGSEQFF.

This clonotype was recorded once. The CDR3 DNA sequence: TGTGCCAGCAGTAAGGGGCCAAAAGAGACCCAGTACTTC. The encoded protein is CASSKGPKETQYF. The gene calls are TRBV6-2 or TRBV6-3 and TRBJ2-5; D may be TRBD1 (5 bases). CDR3 length: 13 amino acids. Trimming stripped 5 bases from V and 3 bases from J, with 10 bases between. CDR1 is MNHEY, CDR2 SVGEGT, per germline.

Only a few counts were recorded for this clonotype. The chain carries TRBV6-1 and TRBJ2-5; 7 bases fit TRBD1. Unmatched junction bases numbered 12, after V lost 3 bases and J lost 5 bases. CDR1 is MNHNS, CDR2 SASEGT, per germline. The CDR3 runs 16 residues. The CDR3 DNA reads as TGTGCCAGCAGTGACACGGACAGGCCAAAGCGGGAGACCCAGTACTTC. Translated: CASSDTDRPKRETQYF.

This clonotype was seen a few times. The J gene is TRBJ2-1, the V gene TRBV19; TRBD2 matches 8 bases. The CDR3 is 17 amino acids. Germline values: CDR1 LNHDA, CDR2 SQIVND (reference sequence). V shed 8 bases, J shed 4 bases, and the junction held 16 bases outside the gene matches. CDR3 in DNA: TGTGCCAGTTCCCTAGAGGGCGGGGGGTCTGATTACAATGAGCAGTTCTTC. Protein product: CASSLEGGGSDYNEQFF.

V gene TRBV29-1 combines with J gene TRBJ2-1; D gene uncertain. From germline, CDR1 is SQVTM and CDR2 ANQGSEA. Trimming removed 6 bases from V and 7 bases from J, with 7 bases in between. The CDR3 sequence is 10 residues long. The CDR3 DNA follows: TGCAGCGTACTGTCGAATGAGCAGTTCTTC. This gives the protein CSVLSNEQFF.

This clonotype appeared a few times. CDR3 DNA sequence: TGTGCTAGTGGTTTGGCAGGGGGACATTACTATGGCTACACCTTC. Protein: CASGLAGGHYYGYTF. The chain is built from TRBV12-5 and TRBJ1-2; 7 nucleotides agree with TRBD1. Germline CDR1 is LGHNT and CDR2 is FRNRAP. This CDR3 is built from 15 residues. Unmatched junction bases numbered 5, after V lost 1 base and J lost 3 bases.

The chain joins TRBV24-1 to TRBJ2-1; D possibly corresponds to TRBD2 (6 bases). Germline CDR1 KGHDR, CDR2 SFDVKD. With 10 bases removed from V and 1 base from J, the gap between germline ends came to 13 bases. The CDR3 totals 14 residues. The CDR3 is CATSLAASYNEQFF. The CDR3 DNA sequence: TGTGCCACTAGTTTAGCGGCTTCCTACAATGAGCAGTTCTTC.